The 16 T cell receptor beta chains below come from one sample, sequenced in a study of OX40 agonist ivuxolimab in advanced cancers. TCRdb keeps only in-frame clones here, not all; method: immunoSEQ multiplex PCR. The sample lists approximately 32,000 clones, roughly 84% occurring once. The material was CD4+ or CD8+ T cells sorted from blood, obtained in a trial of the OX40 agonist ivuxolimab. The source of these receptors is an adult with an advanced solid tumor such as melanoma, head and neck, liver or kidney cancer.

This chain joins TRBV27 and TRBJ2-1, with TRBD2 matching over 11 bases. The germline gives CDR1 MNHEY, CDR2 SMNVEV (reference sequence). V lost 8 bases to trimming and J lost 6 bases; unmatched junction nucleotides: 6. The CDR3 extends over 14 amino acids. CDR3 in amino acids: CASSTSGSSNEQFF. CDR3 DNA: TGTGCCAGCTCTACTAGCGGGAGTAGCAATGAGCAGTTCTTC.

This chain uses TRBV28 with TRBJ2-5; D is uncertain. TRBJ2-7 explains the end of the DNA better; the J call may be wrong. Per the germline V gene, CDR1 is MDHEN and CDR2 is SYDVKM. The CDR3 is made up of 12 amino acids. The CDR3 protein is CASSAENYEQYF. The CDR3 region has the DNA TGTGCCAGCAGTGCCGAGAACTACGAGCAGTACTTC.

The chain links TRBV5-1 to TRBJ1-1; no clear D. The V gene lost 2 bases and the J gene lost 1 base, with 12 bases spanning the gap. The CDR3 contains 15 residues. The germline V gene has CDR1 SGHRS and CDR2 YFSETQ. The CDR3, as DNA: TGCGCCAGCAGCTTTTCCCGGACGGGGAACACTGAAGCTTTCTTT. Translating it yields CASSFSRTGNTEAFF. Looking up the rest from reference TRBV5-1 and TRBJ1-1 gives the full variable domain: KAGVTQTPRYLIKTRGQQVTLSCSPISGHRSVSWYQQTPGQGLQFLFEYFSETQRNKGNFPGRFSGRQFSNSRSEMNVSTLELGDSALYLCASSFSRTGNTEAFFGQGTRLTVV.

V and J are TRBV6-6 and TRBJ1-4; TRBD1 matches at 7 bases. Germline CDR1 reads MNHNY; CDR2 reads SVGAGI (reference sequence). V was pared by 4 bases and J by 6 bases, with 5 bases of the junction left unmatched. There are 14 residues in the CDR3. CDR3 sequence: CASSLTGEDEKLFF. Written as DNA, the CDR3 is TGTGCCAGCAGTTTAACAGGGGAGGATGAAAAACTGTTTTTT.

The gene calls are TRBV20-1 and TRBJ1-1; perhaps TRBD1 as D (6 bases). Trimming cost V 3 bases and J 8 bases, with 10 bases left between them. CDR3 length: 11 amino acids. CDR1 is DFQATT, CDR2 SNEGSKA, per germline (reference sequence). In DNA, the CDR3 is TGCAGTGCTAGTGGGGGGACAGAAGCTTTCTTT. It encodes CSASGGTEAFF.

V is TRBV7-3 and J is TRBJ2-3; perhaps TRBD2 as D (6 bases). This CDR3 has 15 residues. V lost 5 bases, J lost 6 bases, and 18 bases lay in between. Per the germline V gene, CDR1 is SGHTA and CDR2 is FQGTGA. The CDR3 bases are TGTGCCAGCAGCAAAGGGACTTTGTGGGCGGATACGCAGTATTTT. This codes for CASSKGTLWADTQYF.

The chain joins TRBV5-6 to TRBJ1-1; D remains unclear. Trimming cost V 0 bases and J 5 bases, with 11 bases left between them. The germline V gene encodes CDR1 SGHDT and CDR2 YYEEEE. CDR3 length: 14 amino acids. The CDR3 nucleotides read TGTGCCAGCAGCTTGGTACTATCGGGAACTGAAGCTTTCTTT. This encodes CASSLVLSGTEAFF.

This clone was seen just once. A read error may account for a junction end that differs from germline. This rearrangement joins TRBV29-1 to TRBJ2-7, with 10 nucleotides matching TRBD1. CDR1 SQVTM and CDR2 ANQGSEA come from the germline V gene. CDR3 length: 14 residues. For the CDR3, the DNA is TGCAGCGTGGAAGAGGGGACAGGGGACGGGGAGCAGTACTTC. Residues: CSVEEGTGDGEQYF.

The V gene is TRBV5-1, the J gene TRBJ2-3, with no clear D. CDR3 length: 12 residues. The ends were cut back, 1 base at V and 4 bases at J, with 4 bases in the middle. Germline-derived CDR1 and CDR2 are SGHRS and YFSETQ. CDR3 protein: CASSLNADTQYF. The CDR3 coding sequence is TGCGCCAGCAGCTTGAACGCAGATACGCAGTATTTT.

The V and J genes are TRBV28 and TRBJ2-5; TRBD1 might be the D (6 bases). Trimming shortened V by 5 bases and J by 2 bases, and 15 bases separated the two germline ends. This CDR3 region has 15 residues. Looked up from germline, CDR1 is MDHEN and CDR2 is SYDVKM. The CDR3 coding sequence is TGTGCCAGCAGTCTTCCGGGACATATTCAAGAGACCCAGTACTTC. Its translation is CASSLPGHIQETQYF.

The chain carries TRBV7-2 and TRBJ2-2; 9 bases align to TRBD1. The CDR3 is made up of 17 amino acids. The J segment lost 5 bases and the V segment lost 0 bases, leaving 7 bases of the junction unmatched. Looked up from germline, CDR1 is SGHTA and CDR2 is FQGNSA. The CDR3 coding sequence is TGTGCCAGCAGCTTAGCGTGGGGACAGGGTACGACCGGGGAGCTGTTTTTT. It yields the protein CASSLAWGQGTTGELFF.

The chain is built from TRBV30 and TRBJ2-5; TRBD2 might be the D (6 bases). The CDR3 totals 13 residues. Trimming shortened V by 4 bases and J by 9 bases, and 18 bases separated the two germline ends. Germline V gene lookup returns CDR1 GTSNPN and CDR2 SVGIG (reference sequence). The CDR3 is CAWTPGEGGAQYF. DNA of the CDR3: TGTGCCTGGACCCCTGGTGAGGGAGGAGCCCAGTACTTC.

The gene calls are TRBV4-3 and TRBJ1-2; tentative D call: TRBD1 (5 bases). This CDR3 spans 14 amino acids. Trimming removed 0 bases from V and 6 bases from J, with 11 bases in between. Germline V gene data show CDR1 as LGHNA and CDR2 as YSLEER. The CDR3, as DNA: TGCGCCAGCAGCCAAGAAGGCAGGGCCCATGGCTACACCTTC. Encoded protein: CASSQEGRAHGYTF.

The chain links TRBV5-6 to TRBJ1-5; D may be TRBD1 (6 bases). The CDR3 totals 15 residues. Germline loops: CDR1 SGHDT, CDR2 YYEEEE. Trimming removed 4 bases from V and 2 bases from J, with 13 bases in between. DNA for the CDR3: TGTGCCAGCAGCGACTACTACAGGGGCAATCAGCCCCAGCATTTT. Encoded protein: CASSDYYRGNQPQHF. Full variable domain (outside the CDR3, taken from reference TRBV5-6 and TRBJ1-5): DAGVTQSPTHLIKTRGQQVTLRCSPKSGHDTVSWYQQALGQGPQFIFQYYEEEERQRGNFPDRFSGHQFPNYSSELNVNALLLGDSALYLCASSDYYRGNQPQHFGDGTRLSIL.

This chain's CDR3 is CASSDLSAGGEKLFF. In DNA, the CDR3 is TGTGCCAGCAGTGATCTGAGCGCCGGCGGTGAAAAACTGTTTTTT. V gene TRBV2 combines with J gene TRBJ1-4, with D unclear. The CDR3 spans 15 residues. V was shortened by 3 bases and J by 7 bases, with 15 bases between the two germline ends. The germline CDR1 and CDR2 sequences are SNHLY and FYNNEI.

This chain links TRBV5-5 with TRBJ1-2, with 8 bases fitting TRBD1. This CDR3 has 13 residues. Germline V CDR1 and CDR2: SGHKS, YYEKEE (reference sequence). The junction had 3 bases not matched to a gene; V was cut back by 4 bases and J by 4 bases. The CDR3 nucleotides read TGTGCCAGCAGCATTGACAGGGGCTATGGCTACACCTTC. Its translation: CASSIDRGYGYTF.